This TCR beta chain appears in the sequencing data of a study of T cell responses to AZD1222 COVID-19 vaccine. Broader study findings: Donors were mostly white British, more females; clonal diversity possibly underestimated.

Method: immunoSEQ multiplex PCR; TCRdb's copy keeps in-frame clones and lacks some. The data show approximately 150,000 clones, with 85% to 95% seen just once and 9.5% to 15% held by the top ten. The table lists this clone with a few counts. Its antigen is undetermined. The CDR3 covers 14 residues. The V gene's germline CDR1 is SGHVS and CDR2 FQNEAQ. The ends were cut back, 5 bases at V and 2 bases at J, with 10 bases in the middle. This TCR came from an adult who had recovered from COVID-19. Material: peripheral blood, obtained after recovery from COVID-19. The V gene is TRBV7-8, the J gene TRBJ1-3, with D unclear. CDR3 in DNA: TGTGCCAGCAGCCCCCACCCTGCTGGAAACACCATATATTTT. Protein: CASSPHPAGNTIYF.